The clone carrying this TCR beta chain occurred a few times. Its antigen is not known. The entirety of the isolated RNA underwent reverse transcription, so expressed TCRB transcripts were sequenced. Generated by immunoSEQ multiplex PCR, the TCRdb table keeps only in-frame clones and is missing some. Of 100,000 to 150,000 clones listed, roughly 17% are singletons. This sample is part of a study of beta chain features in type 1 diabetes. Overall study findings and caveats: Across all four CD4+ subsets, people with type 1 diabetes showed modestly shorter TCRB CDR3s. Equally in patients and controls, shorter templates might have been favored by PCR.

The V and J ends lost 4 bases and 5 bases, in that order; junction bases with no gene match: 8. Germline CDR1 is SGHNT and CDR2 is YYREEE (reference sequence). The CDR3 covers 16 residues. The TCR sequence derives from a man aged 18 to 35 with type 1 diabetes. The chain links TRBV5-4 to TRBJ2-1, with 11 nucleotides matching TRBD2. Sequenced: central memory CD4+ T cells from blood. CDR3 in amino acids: CASSRTGTSGNNEQFF. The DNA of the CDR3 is TGTGCCAGCAGCAGGACCGGGACTAGCGGCAACAATGAGCAGTTCTTC.